This TCR beta chain was identified during a study of CD8 T cells in ankylosing spondylitis. MiXCR, applied by TCRdb to the 5' RACE reads, yields one record per CDR3 protein. The data contain about 140,000 distinct CDR3 sequences, around 10% of them singletons. The germline V gene encodes CDR1 DFQATT and CDR2 SNEGSKA (reference sequence). The V end was cut by 4 bases, the J end by 5 bases, with 16 bases between. The CDR3 extends over 14 amino acids. This clonotype has at least ten counts. The V call is TRBV20-1, the J call TRBJ2-3, with D possibly being TRBD2 (5 bases). This receptor was identified in a female donor with ankylosing spondylitis or in good health (not recorded which). Sample: blood, either unsorted or a sorted T cell fraction (not recorded which). This CDR3 reads CSATTDSRGDTQYF. The CDR3 DNA follows: TGCAGTGCTACCACGGACTCCCGGGGAGATACGCAGTATTTT.